This T cell receptor (beta chain) was identified in a study of cytomegalovirus exposure and HLA in healthy donors (dated by TCRdb to the late 2010s). At the level of the whole study: In an earlier analysis of 450 to 750 of the donors, less than 350 Gb of sequence data and 100 million or so unique TCR beta sequences from roughly 190 million T cells were reported. An early release that covered around 590 HLA-typed donors contained approximately 320 gigabases of sequencing data and 65 million to 100 million unique TCR sequences. The genetic ancestry cluster associated with self-reported Caucasian donors included about 81% of the roughly 380 genotyped donors. The study aimed to test whether signatures of past pathogen exposure could be identified by cataloging public T cell receptors. The study used immunosequencing to profile the T cell repertoires of around 600 subjects and linked those repertoires to cytomegalovirus serostatus. In addition to the first cohort of hundreds of subjects, a separate validation cohort of 120 different subjects was used. The study combined high-throughput TCR immunosequencing, statistical association of individual TCRs with disease status, and machine learning to predict cytomegalovirus infection status. A later analysis re-analyzed previously published TCR beta repertoires from 550 to 700 donors and added high-resolution HLA genotyping to study TCR occurrence patterns. The later analysis used no new phenotypic data to find candidate immune exposures, relying instead on TCR beta sequences and their occurrence across donors. In an earlier analysis of over 550 of the donors, high-throughput TCR beta sequencing was used to judge whether each TCR beta V gene segment behaved as functional or pseudogenic. Alongside the repertoire data, information on donor age, sex, ethnicity and CMV serostatus was compiled. Genome-wide SNP genotypes for about three fifths of the roughly 670 donors were used in a later genetic analysis, which treated that subset as a discovery cohort. All discovery cohort repertoires had been generated on a single sequencing platform. Both class I and class II loci were covered by HLA typing, at four-digit resolution. The number of donors typed differed by locus, with roughly 620-630 for A, B, C, DRB1 and DQB1, over 500 for DQA1, 600 to 610 for DPA1, and about 450 for DPB1. Four or five DR-DQ haplotypes were handled as single units for association and clustering, since linkage in the cohort was strong. On average, 235,054 unique TCR beta nucleotide sequences were sequenced per donor among a few hundred genotyped donors of the cohort, with 15% to 20% of those sequences being non-productive.

Including the terminal cysteine and phenylalanine, the CDR3 comprises 19 residues. Kept here is only the CDR3 DNA, which spans 57 bases and is read in frame from base 1. Clipping removes 4 bases from V and 5 bases from J, with 17 as the unmatched junction base count. In the germline V gene, CDR1 corresponds to MGHRA and CDR2 to YSYEKL. Study-wide conclusions, independent of this receptor: The only immune exposure information available for the cohort was CMV serostatus. Some IMGT-functional V segments, including TRBV6-2 and TRBV6-3, could not be distinguished by the 87-base-pair reads and were therefore excluded. Broadly in line with IMGT annotations, most TCR beta V segments showed up in productive rearrangements about 90% or about 30% of the time in an earlier analysis of under 700 of the donors. When HLA alleles, especially DR and DQ, strongly co-occurred, attributing TCR associations to individual alleles was difficult. A few of the identified cytomegalovirus-associated TCR beta chains were confirmed in vitro to be specific for cytomegalovirus antigens. Sequencing depth was assumed to be roughly uniform across donors in the presence/absence analyses, though that assumption may not hold. According to a later genetic analysis, donors in an Asian-associated ancestry cluster had fewer N-insertions in productive TCRs than the approximately 690-donor mean. A cluster of highly shared sequence variants was judged likely to represent a technical artifact of the sequencing pipeline. In a later analysis, TCR association rates were found to vary across HLA loci, with the most associated TCRs seen for DRB1 alleles and the fewest for HLA-C alleles. A total of fewer than 200 TCR beta chains were listed by the study as associated with cytomegalovirus. Most TCR sequences were seen in very few donors, while some public TCRs were found in many individuals. Linkage disequilibrium might explain the correlated functional status among segregating V segments, but an unknown experimental factor could not be excluded. The authors suggested that the approach could potentially be generalized to other disease states and immunological phenotypes. Most CMV-associated TCR beta chains appeared to be HLA-restricted in a later analysis, and the HLA associations seemed to be driven largely by CMV exposure. The cohort was sequenced for TCR beta chains only, and without alpha or paired-chain data the features that could be detected were limited. In a later genetic analysis, a missense DCLRE1C variant was associated with V-gene and J-gene trimming of TCR beta chains, and the association was replicated in an independent cohort. In a later analysis, HLA-associated TCR beta chains showed more clonal expansion and lower generation probabilities than non-associated chains that were equally common. Because counts were too low, some 17 rarely observed V segments, including chromosome 9 orphons, were left out of the earlier analysis of approximately 500 of the donors. A later analysis reported that several top co-occurrence clusters appeared linked to parvovirus B19, influenza, CMV and Epstein-Barr virus. Because some donors lacked HLA typing at each locus, the association tests relied only on the typed subset. In both the original and validation cohorts, the classifier was reported to diagnose cytomegalovirus status with high specificity and sensitivity. At a false discovery rate of 0.05, a later analysis linked around 15,000 TCR beta sequences to specific HLA alleles. A further reported finding was that TCR beta sequences accurately predicted the HLA-A and HLA-B alleles for most subjects in the first cohort.

Receptor amplification or capture employed the immunoSEQ multiplex PCR assay. A mixture of 60 forward primers for TCR Vbeta segments and 13 reverse primers for TCR Jbeta segments was used in the multiplex PCR. A multiplex PCR assay on genomic DNA amplified the CDR3 region of rearranged TCR beta genes. The amplified TCR beta libraries were sequenced on the Illumina HiSeq System as 87-base-pair reads. In the original analysis: Across the roughly 640 repertoires, a later analysis counted tens of millions of unique TCR beta chains, approximately 12 million of which were shared by at least two donors. Raw reads were error-corrected and collapsed into unique sequences by a nearest-neighbor algorithm in which closely related sequences were merged to remove PCR and sequencing errors. CDR3 sequences were aligned to IMGT reference sequences to assign V, D and J gene segments. Each retained sequence needed at least a six-nucleotide match to both a V gene segment and a J gene segment. Rearrangements were classified as productive when the CDR3 lacked stop codons and remained in frame with V and J, and all other rearrangements were classified as non-productive. Following IMGT convention, CDR3 was defined as the stretch from the second conserved V-encoded cysteine to the conserved J-encoded phenylalanine. The earlier analysis of some 600 of the donors excluded sequences that lacked an unambiguous match to a single V gene segment. An earlier analysis of just under 600 of the donors called V segments functional above 56.7% productive rearrangements and segregating when the between-donor standard deviation exceeded 5%. A statistical classification framework was built to diagnose cytomegalovirus status from the catalog of TCR beta chain sequences. A later analysis assigned V and J genes by comparing TCR nucleotide sequences with IMGT/GENE-DB human TR gene sequences. A later analysis assigned CDR3 sequences and most-parsimonious VDJ recombination scenarios with the TCRdist pipeline. A later analysis defined each TCR beta chain by its CDR3 amino acid sequence plus V-gene family, and excluded reads lacking a unique V-gene family. As a way to deal with suspected cross-contamination and a sequencing artifact, a later analysis dropped approximately 590 nucleotide sequences that were highly shared and had low generation probability. In a later analysis, a clonal expansion index for each public chain was calculated from normalized within-repertoire ranks of inferred template counts. In a later analysis, generation probabilities were computed using a VDJ recombination model fitted to out-of-frame rearrangements, and the results were checked against IGoR. Hypergeometric tests were used in a later analysis to score TCR-TCR, TCR-HLA and TCR-CMV co-occurrence, with a repertoire-size bias correction applied to the TCR pairs. To estimate false discovery rates, a later analysis permuted the HLA or CMV assignments 20 times. In a later analysis, co-occurring TCRs were grouped with DBSCAN, and TCRdist sequence similarity was added when clustering was performed within HLA-allele-positive subsets. For co-occurrence clustering, repertoires with fewer than 30,000 or more than 120,000 public chains were excluded, along with roughly five repertoires with anomalous nucleotide sharing. Entries here come from immuneACCESS through TCRdb and include only in-frame sequences with V and J called. Some clones fail to appear in such tables; in the studies checked, an unresolved V gene covers under half of the shortfall, and the cause of the remainder is unknown. The V and J calls and clone size come from that table; D and trimming were worked out from the DNA. The sample data list approximately 160,000 clones, and roughly 79% of these were observed just once. Roughly 1.5% of the sample rests with the top ten.

Details on this clone: This receptor's antigen is unknown. Qualities for individual bases were not recorded, and no much larger clone is one base off.

In total, over 600 healthy bone marrow donors made up the cohort. At the time of sampling, all cohort members were nominally healthy, though unrecorded immune exposures were likely present. The donor tested CMV seronegative, placing the donor among the 300 to 450 seronegative members of the cohort. Every donor gave a peripheral blood sample, and the peripheral blood mononuclear cells from that sample were used for TCR beta sequencing. Genomic DNA was extracted from the blood cell samples with the Qiagen DNeasy Blood Extraction Kit. Source material: PBMCs. This sequence was found in a man aged 40-50 years in good health and CMV-seronegative. The V gene is TRBV4-1 and the J gene is TRBJ2-5, with 12 bases aligning to TRBD2. The DNA sequence is given as TGCGCCAGCAGCCCACCTAGCGGGAGGGCCGTTGCCCTACAGGAGACCCAGTACTTC. Translated, this gives CASSPPSGRAVALQETQYF.